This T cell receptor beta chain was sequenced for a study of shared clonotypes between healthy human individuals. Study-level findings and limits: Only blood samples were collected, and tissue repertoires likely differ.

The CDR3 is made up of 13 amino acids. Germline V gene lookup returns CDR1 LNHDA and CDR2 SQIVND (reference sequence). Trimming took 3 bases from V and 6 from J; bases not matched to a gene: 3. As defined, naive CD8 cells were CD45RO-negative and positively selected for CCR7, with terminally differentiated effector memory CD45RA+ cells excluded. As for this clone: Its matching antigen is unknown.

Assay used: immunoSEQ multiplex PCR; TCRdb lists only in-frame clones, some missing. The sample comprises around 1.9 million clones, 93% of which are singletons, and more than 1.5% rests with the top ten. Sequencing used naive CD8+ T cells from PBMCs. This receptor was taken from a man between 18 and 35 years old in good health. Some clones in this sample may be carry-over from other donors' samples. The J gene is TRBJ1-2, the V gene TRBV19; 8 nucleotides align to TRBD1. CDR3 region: CASSILDRDGYTF. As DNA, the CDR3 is TGTGCCAGTAGTATCCTGGACAGGGATGGCTACACCTTC.